This entry features one TCR beta chain sequence. The sample is drawn from a study of blood T cell repertoires in COVID-19. Study at large: PBMCs, B-cell-depleted T cells, or T cells provided the cDNA or gDNA that made up the material.

V trimming: 5 bases; J trimming: 8 bases; junction bases outside the gene matches: 7. The CDR3 consists of 15 residues. Germline values: CDR1 SEHNR, CDR2 FQNEAQ (reference sequence). Authors' methods: Amplification of reference gene primers provided the estimated nucleated cell counts. The data were produced by immunoSEQ multiplex PCR, yet TCRdb's version contains in-frame clones alone and is incomplete. The V and J calls and clone size come from that table; D and trimming were worked out from the DNA. The table has 130,000 to 150,000 clones, roughly 82% seen once. The gene calls are TRBV7-9 and TRBJ1-6; 9 bases map to TRBD1. Sequenced: peripheral blood. This clonotype originated in a man older than 75 with acute or convalescent COVID-19. CDR3 protein: CASSVPGQGDSPLHF. In nucleotides, the CDR3 is TGTGCCAGCAGCGTGCCGGGACAGGGAGATTCACCCCTCCACTTT.